The 2 T cell receptor beta chains below all came from one sample that was sequenced in a study of blood T cell repertoires in COVID-19. TCRdb keeps only in-frame clones here, not all; method: immunoSEQ multiplex PCR. This table holds almost 400,000 clones, approximately 88% found once. The sample was PBMCs or T cells enriched from blood (not recorded which). Receptor source: a woman aged 25 to 45 with acute COVID-19.

The V and J genes are TRBV29-1 and TRBJ2-1, with TRBD2 as a possible D gene (6 bases). V was shortened by 4 bases and J by 9 bases, with 10 bases between the two germline ends. The germline CDR1 and CDR2 sequences are SQVTM and ANQGSEA. This CDR3 has 11 amino acids. The CDR3 protein is CSVVSGVEQFF. The CDR3 DNA reads TGCAGCGTTGTATCGGGGGTTGAGCAGTTCTTC.

The rearrangement links TRBV20-1 to TRBJ2-5, with D unclear. The CDR3 covers 15 residues. V was cut by 3 bases and J by 7 bases, with 21 bases left in between. From germline, CDR1 is DFQATT and CDR2 SNEGSKA (reference sequence). CDR3 amino acids: CSASFPTRPDGTQYF. CDR3 coding DNA: TGCAGTGCTAGTTTCCCGACACGGCCTGATGGGACCCAGTACTTC.